This TCR beta chain was sequenced for a study of patients and donors after allogeneic stem cell transplantation. This clonotype was detected only a few times. TCRdb re-analysed the RT-PCR reads in MiXCR, keeping a single row per CDR3 protein. The data show around 200,000 distinct CDR3 sequences, with 38% seen just once and around 10% held by the top ten. The CDR3 covers 11 residues. With 6 bases removed from V and 0 bases from J, the gap between germline ends came to 2 bases. Germline V gene sequence: CDR1 LNHNV, CDR2 YYDKDF (reference sequence). This sequence was found in a human donor who was either an allogeneic HSCT recipient or a stem cell or donor lymphocyte infusion donor (not recorded which). It is not recorded whose cells these are; they may come from a transplant donor. This chain links TRBV15 with TRBJ1-1, with D hard to call. The source material was blood, either unsorted or a sorted T cell fraction (not recorded which). The CDR3 here is CATSLNTEAFF. The CDR3 nucleotides read TGTGCCACCAGTTTGAACACTGAAGCTTTCTTT.